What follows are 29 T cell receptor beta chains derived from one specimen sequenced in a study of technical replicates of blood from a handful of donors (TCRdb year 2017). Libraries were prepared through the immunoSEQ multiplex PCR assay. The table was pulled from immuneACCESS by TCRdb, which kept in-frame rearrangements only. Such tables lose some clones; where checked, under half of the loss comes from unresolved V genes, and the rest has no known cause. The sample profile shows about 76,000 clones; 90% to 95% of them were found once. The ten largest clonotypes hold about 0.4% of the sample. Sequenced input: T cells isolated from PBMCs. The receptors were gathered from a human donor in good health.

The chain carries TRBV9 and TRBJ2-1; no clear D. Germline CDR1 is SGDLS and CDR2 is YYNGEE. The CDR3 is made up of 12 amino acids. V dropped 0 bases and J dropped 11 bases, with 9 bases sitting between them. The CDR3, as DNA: TGTGCCAGCAGCGTAGCCCCTGAGCAGCAGTTCTTC. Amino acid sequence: CASSVAPEQQFF.

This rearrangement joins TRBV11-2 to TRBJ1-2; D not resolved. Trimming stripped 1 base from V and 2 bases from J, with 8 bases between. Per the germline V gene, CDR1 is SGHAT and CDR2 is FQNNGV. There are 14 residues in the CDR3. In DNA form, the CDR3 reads TGTGCCAGCAGCTTAGGCAGTACCAACTATGGCTACACCTTC. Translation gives CASSLGSTNYGYTF.

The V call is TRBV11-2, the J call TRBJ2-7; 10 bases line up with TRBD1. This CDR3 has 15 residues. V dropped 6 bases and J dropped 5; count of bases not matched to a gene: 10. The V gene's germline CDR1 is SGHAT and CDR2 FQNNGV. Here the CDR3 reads CASSRSGTGDHEQYF. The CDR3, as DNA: TGTGCCAGCAGTCGTTCGGGGACAGGGGACCACGAGCAGTACTTC. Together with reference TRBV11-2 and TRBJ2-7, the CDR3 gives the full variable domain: EAGVAQSPRYKIIEKRQSVAFWCNPISGHATLYWYQQILGQGPKLLIQFQNNGVVDDSQLPKDRFSAERLKGVDSTLKIQPAKLEDSAVYLCASSRSGTGDHEQYFGPGTRLTVT.

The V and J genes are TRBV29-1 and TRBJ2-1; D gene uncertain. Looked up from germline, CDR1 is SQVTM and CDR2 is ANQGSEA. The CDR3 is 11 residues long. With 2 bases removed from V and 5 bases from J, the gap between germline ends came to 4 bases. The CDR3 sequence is CSVELDNEQFF. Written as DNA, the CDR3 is TGCAGCGTTGAACTCGACAATGAGCAGTTCTTC.

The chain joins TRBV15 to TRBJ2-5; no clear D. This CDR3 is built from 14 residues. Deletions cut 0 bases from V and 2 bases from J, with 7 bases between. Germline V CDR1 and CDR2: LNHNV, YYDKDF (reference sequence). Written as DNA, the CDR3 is TGTGCCACCAGCAGAGATCTCGGGCAAGAGACCCAGTACTTC. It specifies CATSRDLGQETQYF.

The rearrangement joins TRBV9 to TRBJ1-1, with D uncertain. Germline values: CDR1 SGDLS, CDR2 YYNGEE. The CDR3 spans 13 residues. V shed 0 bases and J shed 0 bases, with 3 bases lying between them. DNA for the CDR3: TGTGCCAGCAGCGTAGGTATGAACACTGAAGCTTTCTTT. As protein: CASSVGMNTEAFF.

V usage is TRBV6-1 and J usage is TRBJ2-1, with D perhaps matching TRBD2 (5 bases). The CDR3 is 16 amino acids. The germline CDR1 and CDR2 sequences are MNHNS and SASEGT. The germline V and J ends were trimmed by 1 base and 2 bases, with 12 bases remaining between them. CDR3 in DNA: TGTGCCAGCAGTGAAGACGAGGGAGCGGCCTACAATGAGCAGTTCTTC. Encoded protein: CASSEDEGAAYNEQFF.

This chain's CDR3 is CASQPTRVGGPLEQFF. Here the CDR3 DNA reads TGTGCCAGCCAACCCACGCGGGTGGGAGGGCCTCTTGAGCAGTTCTTC. V usage is TRBV13 and J usage is TRBJ2-1; TRBD2 agrees at 7 bases. CDR1 is PRHDT, CDR2 FYEKMQ, per germline (reference sequence). The CDR3 is 16 residues long. Trimming removed 8 bases from V and 9 bases from J; junction bases left unmatched: 19. The full variable domain, with the rest looked up from reference TRBV13 and TRBJ2-1, is AAGVIQSPRHLIKEKRETATLKCYPIPRHDTVYWYQQGPGQDPQFLISFYEKMQSDKGSIPDRFSAQQFSDYHSELNMSSLELGDSALYFCASQPTRVGGPLEQFFGPGTRLTVL.

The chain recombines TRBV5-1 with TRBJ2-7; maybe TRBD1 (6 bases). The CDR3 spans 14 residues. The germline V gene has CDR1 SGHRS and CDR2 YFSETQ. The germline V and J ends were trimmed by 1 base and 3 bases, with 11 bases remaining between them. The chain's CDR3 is CASSLSGGNYEQYF. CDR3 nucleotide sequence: TGCGCCAGCAGCTTGTCTGGGGGCAACTACGAGCAGTACTTC.

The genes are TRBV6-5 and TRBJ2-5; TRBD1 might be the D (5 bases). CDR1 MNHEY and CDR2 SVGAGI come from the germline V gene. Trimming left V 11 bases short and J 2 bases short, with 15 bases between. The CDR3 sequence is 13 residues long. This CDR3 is CAPSRQTQETQYF. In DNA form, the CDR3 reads TGTGCCCCGTCTCGACAGACTCAAGAGACCCAGTACTTC.

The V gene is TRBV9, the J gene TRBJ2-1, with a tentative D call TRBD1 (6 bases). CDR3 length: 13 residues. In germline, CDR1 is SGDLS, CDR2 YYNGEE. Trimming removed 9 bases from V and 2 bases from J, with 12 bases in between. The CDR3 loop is CATSRDTYNEQFF. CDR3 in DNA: TGTGCCACCTCCCGGGACACCTACAATGAGCAGTTCTTC.

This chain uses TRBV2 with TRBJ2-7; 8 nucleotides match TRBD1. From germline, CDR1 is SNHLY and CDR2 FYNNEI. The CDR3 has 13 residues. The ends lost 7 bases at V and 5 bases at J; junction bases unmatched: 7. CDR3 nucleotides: TGTGCCAGCACCGACAGGGGTTATAACGAGCAGTACTTC. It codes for CASTDRGYNEQYF.

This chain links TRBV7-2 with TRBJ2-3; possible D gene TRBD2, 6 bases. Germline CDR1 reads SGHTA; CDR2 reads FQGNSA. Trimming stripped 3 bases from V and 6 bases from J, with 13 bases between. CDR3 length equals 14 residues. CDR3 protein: CASSLGLMPDTQYF. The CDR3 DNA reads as TGTGCCAGCAGCTTGGGACTCATGCCGGATACGCAGTATTTT. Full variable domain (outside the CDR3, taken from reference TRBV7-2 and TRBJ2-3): GAGVSQSPSNKVTEKGKDVELRCDPISGHTALYWYRQSLGQGLEFLIYFQGNSAPDKSGLPSDRFSAERTGGSVSTLTIQRTQQEDSAVYLCASSLGLMPDTQYFGPGTRLTVL.

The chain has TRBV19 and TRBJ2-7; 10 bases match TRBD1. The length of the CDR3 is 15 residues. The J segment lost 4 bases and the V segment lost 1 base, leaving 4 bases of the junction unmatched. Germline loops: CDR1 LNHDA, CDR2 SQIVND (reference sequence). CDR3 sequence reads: CASSIGGTGVYEQYF. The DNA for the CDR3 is TGTGCCAGTAGTATAGGAGGGACAGGGGTTTACGAGCAGTACTTC.

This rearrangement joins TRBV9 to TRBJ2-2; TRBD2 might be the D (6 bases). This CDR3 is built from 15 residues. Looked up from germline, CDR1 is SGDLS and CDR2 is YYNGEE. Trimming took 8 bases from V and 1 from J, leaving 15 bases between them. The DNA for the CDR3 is TGTGCCAGTAAAGACGGGAGTCTGAACACCGGGGAGCTGTTTTTT. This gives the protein CASKDGSLNTGELFF.

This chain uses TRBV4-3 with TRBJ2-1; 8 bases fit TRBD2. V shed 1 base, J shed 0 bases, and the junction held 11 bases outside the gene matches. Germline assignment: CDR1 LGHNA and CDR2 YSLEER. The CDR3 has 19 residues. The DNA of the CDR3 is TGCGCCAGCAGCCAAGTTGGTTGGGCGGGGGGCCGCTCCTACAATGAGCAGTTCTTC. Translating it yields CASSQVGWAGGRSYNEQFF.

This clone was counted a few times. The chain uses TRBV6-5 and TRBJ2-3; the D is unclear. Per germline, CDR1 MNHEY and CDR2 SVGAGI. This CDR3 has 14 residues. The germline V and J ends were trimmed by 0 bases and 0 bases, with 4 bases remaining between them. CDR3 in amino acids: CASSYSTSTDTQYF. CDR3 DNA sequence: TGTGCCAGCAGTTACTCGACTAGCACAGATACGCAGTATTTT.

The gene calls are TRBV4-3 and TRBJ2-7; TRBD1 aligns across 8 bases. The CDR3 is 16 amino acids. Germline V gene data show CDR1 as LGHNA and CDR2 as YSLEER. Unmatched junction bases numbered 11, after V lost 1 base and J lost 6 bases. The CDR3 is CASSQVPGQVSSEQYF. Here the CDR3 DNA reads TGCGCCAGCAGCCAAGTACCGGGACAGGTTTCATCCGAGCAGTACTTC.

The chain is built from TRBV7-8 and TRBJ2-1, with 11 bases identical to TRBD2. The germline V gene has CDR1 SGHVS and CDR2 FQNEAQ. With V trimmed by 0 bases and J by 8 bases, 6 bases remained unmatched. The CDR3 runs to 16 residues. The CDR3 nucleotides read TGTGCCAGCAGCTTAGCAAGACTAGCGGGGTTCGATGAGCAGTTCTTC. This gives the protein CASSLARLAGFDEQFF.

The chain's CDR3 is CASSSTGVGNQPQHF. CDR3 nucleotides: TGTGCCAGCAGTTCGACAGGGGTAGGCAATCAGCCCCAGCATTTT. This rearrangement joins TRBV6-1 to TRBJ1-5; TRBD1 aligns across 8 bases. The germline CDR1 and CDR2 sequences are MNHNS and SASEGT. Germline trimming cut 5 bases from V and 2 bases from J; bases unmatched to any gene: 5. This CDR3 region has 15 residues.

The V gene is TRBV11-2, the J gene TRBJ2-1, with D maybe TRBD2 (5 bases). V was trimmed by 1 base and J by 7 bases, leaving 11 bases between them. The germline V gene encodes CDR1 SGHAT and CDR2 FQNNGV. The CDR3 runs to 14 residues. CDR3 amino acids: CASSLGTPLNEQFF. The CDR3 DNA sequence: TGTGCCAGCAGCTTAGGGACTCCTTTAAATGAGCAGTTCTTC.

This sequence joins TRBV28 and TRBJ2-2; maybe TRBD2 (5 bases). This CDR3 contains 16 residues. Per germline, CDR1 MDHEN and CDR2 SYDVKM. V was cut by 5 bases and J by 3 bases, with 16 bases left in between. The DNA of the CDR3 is TGTGCCAGCAGTCCCGTGATCGAGGGCGACACCGGGGAGCTGTTTTTT. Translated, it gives CASSPVIEGDTGELFF.

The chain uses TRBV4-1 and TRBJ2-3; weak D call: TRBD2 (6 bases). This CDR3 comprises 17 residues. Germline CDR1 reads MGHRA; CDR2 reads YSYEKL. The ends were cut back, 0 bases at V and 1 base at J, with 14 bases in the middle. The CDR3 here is CASSQDRWRGGTDTQYF. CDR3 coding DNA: TGCGCCAGCAGCCAAGATAGATGGCGGGGAGGCACAGATACGCAGTATTTT.

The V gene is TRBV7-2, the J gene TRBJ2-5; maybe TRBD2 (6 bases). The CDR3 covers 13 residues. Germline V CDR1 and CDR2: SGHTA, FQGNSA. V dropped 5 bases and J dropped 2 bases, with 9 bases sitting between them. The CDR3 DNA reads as TGTGCCAGCAGCGGGACTCGGCAAGAGACCCAGTACTTC. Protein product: CASSGTRQETQYF.

The CDR3 protein is CASQNLAELTDTQYF. For the CDR3, the DNA is TGTGCCAGCCAAAACTTAGCGGAACTCACAGATACGCAGTATTTT. This sequence joins TRBV7-8 and TRBJ2-3, with D possibly being TRBD2 (6 bases). There are 15 residues in the CDR3. V gave up 8 bases and J gave up 2 bases, with 17 bases separating them. Looked up from germline, CDR1 is SGHVS and CDR2 is FQNEAQ.

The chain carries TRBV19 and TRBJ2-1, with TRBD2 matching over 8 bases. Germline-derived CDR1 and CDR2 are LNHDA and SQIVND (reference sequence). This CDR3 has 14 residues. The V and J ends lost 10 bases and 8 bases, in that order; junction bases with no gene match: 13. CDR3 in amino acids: CATVGAGVVYEQFF. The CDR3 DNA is TGTGCCACGGTCGGAGCGGGAGTCGTGTATGAGCAGTTCTTC. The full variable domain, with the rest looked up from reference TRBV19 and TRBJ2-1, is DGGITQSPKYLFRKEGQNVTLSCEQNLNHDAMYWYRQDPGQGLRLIYYSQIVNDFQKGDIAEGYSVSREKKESFPLTVTSAQKNPTAFYLCATVGAGVVYEQFFGPGTRLTVL.

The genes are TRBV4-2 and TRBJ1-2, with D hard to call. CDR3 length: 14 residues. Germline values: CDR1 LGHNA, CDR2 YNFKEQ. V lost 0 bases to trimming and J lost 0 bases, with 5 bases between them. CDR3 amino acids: CASSQEAANYGYTF. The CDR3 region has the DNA TGTGCCAGCAGCCAAGAGGCTGCTAACTATGGCTACACCTTC.

The CDR3, as DNA: TGTGCCAGCAGTCCTAGACAGGGGGGAGCTTTCTTT. Translating gives CASSPRQGGAFF. The V gene is TRBV28, the J gene TRBJ1-1, with 9 bases fitting TRBD1. The CDR3 extends over 12 amino acids. The V segment lost 5 bases and the J segment 10 bases; nucleotides outside the gene matches: 5. Germline loops: CDR1 MDHEN, CDR2 SYDVKM.

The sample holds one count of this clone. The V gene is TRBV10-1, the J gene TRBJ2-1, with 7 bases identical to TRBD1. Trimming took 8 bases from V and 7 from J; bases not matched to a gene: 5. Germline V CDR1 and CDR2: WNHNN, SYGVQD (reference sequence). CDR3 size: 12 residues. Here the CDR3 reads CASRQGLNEQFF. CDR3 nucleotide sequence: TGCGCCAGCCGACAGGGATTGAATGAGCAGTTCTTC.